This TCR beta chain was retrieved from a study of T cell changes during pregnancy in multiple sclerosis. The table lists this clone with a count of one. This CDR3 spans 13 amino acids. Germline-derived CDR1 and CDR2 are MNHEY and SMNVEV (reference sequence). Trimming took off 5 bases at V and 2 bases at J, with 10 bases between the two ends. This table comes from immunoSEQ multiplex PCR, and its TCRdb copy is limited to in-frame clones, with some not included. Among tens of thousands of clones listed, around 89% were seen once. V and J are TRBV27 and TRBJ2-7; D is ambiguous. The receptor's source is a female donor with multiple sclerosis, enrolled in a pregnancy study. Sequenced here: CD8+ T cells from peripheral blood mononuclear cells, sampled in the second trimester of pregnancy. As DNA, the CDR3 is TGTGCCAGCAGTCTTGGCACGACCTACGAGCAGTACTTC. Translating gives CASSLGTTYEQYF.